The rows below give T cell receptor beta chains drawn from one sample of a study of blood T cell repertoires in COVID-19. The method was immunoSEQ multiplex PCR; TCRdb's version includes in-frame clones alone and lacks a portion of them. The table lists 350,000 to 400,000 clones, 90% of them singletons, with approximately 6.2% in the top ten. Sequences were obtained from peripheral blood. The receptors stem from a man between 18 and 29 years old with active or convalescent COVID-19. The CDR3 runs from the conserved cysteine through the conserved F or W. A D gene is named only where the DNA matches it firmly. Rows give clone size only sometimes, using once, few, many, or a class for an expanded clone.

j_gene: TRBJ1-5
d_gene: .
abundance: .
v_gene: TRBV11-2
CDR3aa: CASSAGSYSNQPQHF
CDR3nt: TGTGCCAGCAGCGCGGGGTCCTATAGCAATCAGCCCCAGCATTTT

j_gene: TRBJ1-3
d_gene: .
abundance: .
v_gene: TRBV25-1
CDR3aa: CASRNKGNTIYF
CDR3nt: TGTGCCAGCAGAAACAAGGGAAACACCATATATTTT

j_gene: TRBJ2-1
d_gene: TRBD2
abundance: few
v_gene: TRBV2
CDR3aa: CASRRTSGSYNEQFF
CDR3nt: TGTGCCAGCAGGAGGACTAGCGGTTCCTACAATGAGCAGTTCTTC

j_gene: TRBJ2-5
d_gene: .
abundance: .
v_gene: TRBV21-1
CDR3aa: CARIFHRQGLTQETQYF
CDR3nt: TGTGCCCGTATTTTCCATCGACAGGGCCTCACACAAGAGACCCAGTACTTC

j_gene: TRBJ2-7
d_gene: TRBD1
abundance: .
v_gene: TRBV29-1
CDR3aa: CSVLDRGLAEQYF
CDR3nt: TGCAGCGTTCTTGACAGGGGGCTCGCCGAGCAGTACTTC

j_gene: TRBJ1-1
d_gene: .
abundance: .
v_gene: TRBV19
CDR3aa: CASSTQGLMNTEAFF
CDR3nt: TGTGCCAGTAGTACCCAGGGCTTGATGAACACTGAAGCTTTCTTT

j_gene: TRBJ1-1
d_gene: .
abundance: .
v_gene: TRBV29-1
CDR3aa: CSSQETGDAEAFF
CDR3nt: TGCAGCTCCCAAGAGACAGGTGACGCTGAAGCTTTCTTT

j_gene: TRBJ1-6
d_gene: TRBD1
abundance: .
v_gene: TRBV9
CDR3aa: CASSAGQGYAESSPLHF
CDR3nt: TGTGCCAGCAGCGCCGGACAGGGCTATGCGGAGAGTTCACCCCTCCACTTT

j_gene: TRBJ2-5
d_gene: .
abundance: .
v_gene: TRBV9
CDR3aa: CASTGGTQETQYF
CDR3nt: TGTGCCAGCACCGGAGGGACCCAAGAGACCCAGTACTTC

j_gene: TRBJ2-7
d_gene: TRBD1
abundance: .
v_gene: TRBV5-6
CDR3aa: CASTETGGVSYEQYF
CDR3nt: TGTGCCAGCACCGAAACAGGGGGCGTTAGCTACGAGCAGTACTTC

j_gene: TRBJ1-2
d_gene: TRBD1
abundance: .
v_gene: TRBV18
CDR3aa: CASSPVAGQGNGYTF
CDR3nt: TGTGCCAGCTCACCCGTGGCCGGACAGGGGAATGGCTACACCTTC

j_gene: TRBJ2-7
d_gene: .
abundance: once
v_gene: TRBV5-1
CDR3aa: CASSLERSSYEQYF
CDR3nt: TGCGCCAGCAGCTTGGAAAGGAGCTCCTACGAGCAGTACTTC

j_gene: TRBJ1-4
d_gene: .
abundance: .
v_gene: TRBV7-2
CDR3aa: CASSRRSGGVEKLFF
CDR3nt: TGTGCCAGCAGCCGCCGATCGGGGGGGGTTGAAAAACTGTTTTTT

j_gene: TRBJ1-2
d_gene: TRBD1
abundance: once
v_gene: TRBV30
CDR3aa: CAWRERRTGGAYTF
CDR3nt: TGTGCCTGGAGAGAACGCCGGACAGGGGGCGCCTACACCTTC

j_gene: TRBJ2-2
d_gene: TRBD2
abundance: .
v_gene: TRBV30
CDR3aa: CAWSVLAGGAGELFF
CDR3nt: TGTGCCTGGAGTGTACTCGCGGGAGGTGCCGGGGAGCTGTTTTTT

j_gene: TRBJ1-5
d_gene: .
abundance: .
v_gene: TRBV12-3/TRBV12-4
CDR3aa: CASGVQGDQPQHF
CDR3nt: TGTGCCAGCGGCGTACAGGGAGATCAGCCCCAGCATTTT

j_gene: TRBJ2-7
d_gene: TRBD2
abundance: .
v_gene: TRBV5-6
CDR3aa: CASSLVGPAGGPPYEQYF
CDR3nt: TGTGCCAGCAGCTTGGTGGGTCCGGCGGGAGGGCCTCCCTACGAGCAGTACTTC

j_gene: TRBJ2-6
d_gene: TRBD1
abundance: .
v_gene: TRBV7-3
CDR3aa: CASSPKTGSGANVLTF
CDR3nt: TGTGCCAGCAGCCCCAAGACAGGGTCTGGGGCCAACGTCCTGACTTTC

j_gene: TRBJ1-6
d_gene: TRBD1
abundance: .
v_gene: TRBV19
CDR3aa: CASSIDLFGRDRGHSPLHF
CDR3nt: TGTGCCAGTAGTATAGATCTTTTTGGTCGGGACAGGGGTCATTCACCCCTCCACTTT

j_gene: TRBJ1-1
d_gene: .
abundance: few
v_gene: TRBV11-2
CDR3aa: CASSLVLGGGTEAFF
CDR3nt: TGTGCCAGCAGCTTAGTTTTGGGAGGGGGGACTGAAGCTTTCTTT

j_gene: TRBJ2-7
d_gene: .
abundance: .
v_gene: TRBV7-2
CDR3aa: CASILDLAAYEQYF
CDR3nt: TGTGCCAGCATCCTCGATCTGGCAGCCTACGAGCAGTACTTC

j_gene: TRBJ2-7
d_gene: TRBD2
abundance: .
v_gene: TRBV4-1
CDR3aa: CASSPGGSGRYEQYF
CDR3nt: TGCGCCAGCAGCCCCGGGGGTAGCGGGAGATACGAGCAGTACTTC

j_gene: TRBJ2-1
d_gene: .
abundance: .
v_gene: TRBV5-1
CDR3aa: CASSFRGIYNEQFF
CDR3nt: TGCGCCAGCAGCTTTAGAGGAATCTACAATGAGCAGTTCTTC

j_gene: TRBJ1-1
d_gene: .
abundance: .
v_gene: TRBV7-9
CDR3aa: CASSSLRGVTEAFF
CDR3nt: TGTGCCAGCAGCTCTCTCAGGGGCGTCACTGAAGCTTTCTTT

j_gene: TRBJ2-1
d_gene: .
abundance: .
v_gene: TRBV7-9
CDR3aa: CASSLVGGIYLQFF
CDR3nt: TGTGCCAGCAGCTTAGTAGGCGGGATTTACCTCCAGTTCTTC

j_gene: TRBJ1-3
d_gene: TRBD1
abundance: .
v_gene: TRBV11-2
CDR3aa: CASSLGGQGYSGNTIYF
CDR3nt: TGTGCCAGCAGCTTAGGGGGACAGGGATACTCTGGAAACACCATATATTTT

j_gene: TRBJ1-4
d_gene: .
abundance: once
v_gene: TRBV6-8
CDR3aa: CAGSWTLNEKLFF
CDR3nt: TGTGCCGGATCCTGGACTCTTAATGAAAAACTGTTTTTT

j_gene: TRBJ2-3
d_gene: TRBD2
abundance: .
v_gene: TRBV14
CDR3aa: CASSQETSGADTQYF
CDR3nt: TGTGCCAGCAGCCAAGAGACTAGCGGGGCGGATACGCAGTATTTT

j_gene: TRBJ1-2
d_gene: .
abundance: .
v_gene: TRBV12-3/TRBV12-4
CDR3aa: CASSYGTQGGYTF
CDR3nt: TGTGCCAGCAGTTACGGGACTCAGGGTGGCTACACCTTC

j_gene: TRBJ2-1
d_gene: TRBD2
abundance: .
v_gene: TRBV9
CDR3aa: CASSEGTSGSYNEQFF
CDR3nt: TGTGCCAGCAGCGAGGGGACTAGCGGATCCTACAATGAGCAGTTCTTC

j_gene: TRBJ2-1
d_gene: .
abundance: .
v_gene: TRBV21-1
CDR3aa: CASSKTRQGRTSGRIYNEQFF
CDR3nt: TGTGCCAGCAGCAAGACACGACAGGGAAGGACTAGCGGGAGGATTTACAATGAGCAGTTCTTC